One TCR beta chain is described in this entry. Time point denoted: after trial treatment. Treatment in this sample: LDRT plus nivolumab, ipilimumab, low-dose cyclophosphamide and aspirin (RACIN trial). As their treatment, donors received nivolumab, ipilimumab, aspirin, low-dose cyclophosphamide and low-dose radiotherapy. Eligibility required advanced solid tumors lacking tumor-infiltrating lymphocytes. The record originates from a study of low-dose radiotherapy and immunotherapy resistance in tumors. Study details: Each fraction given to Cohort 2 every two weeks delivered 1 Gy, and the total reached 13 Gy over 26 weeks. On an every-two-weeks schedule, patients received intravenous nivolumab 240 mg, along with ipilimumab 1 mg/kg every six weeks.

The CDR3 totals 17 residues. CDR1 and CDR2 (germline): MNHGY, SAAAGT. V lost 0 bases and J lost 4; bases outside the gene matches: 8. Primers targeting TRAV and TRBV primed first-strand cDNA, covering alpha and beta chains. Over roughly 20 PCR cycles, TCRs were amplified from a constant-region primer and V-primer adapter. TCRdb redid the calling of the reads with MiXCR, one entry per CDR3 protein. The repertoire holds under 110,000 distinct CDR3 sequences, less than 25% seen once, with about 4% in the top ten. This specimen was PBMCs, taken after low-dose radiotherapy plus immunotherapy. The sequence came from a male donor with prostate cancer. The V call is TRBV6-8, the J call TRBJ2-5, with 10 bases identical to TRBD2. The CDR3 DNA follows: TGTGCCAGCAGTTACTCGAGAAGCGGGGGGGCCAGAGAGACCCAGTACTTC. Residues: CASSYSRSGGARETQYF.